These T cell receptor beta chains were read from a single sample in a study of OX40 agonist ivuxolimab in advanced cancers. Method: immunoSEQ multiplex PCR; TCRdb's copy keeps in-frame clones and lacks some. The sample yields almost 70,000 clones, just over 85% seen once. The material was CD4+ or CD8+ T cells sorted from blood, obtained in a trial of the OX40 agonist ivuxolimab. The receptors were sampled from an adult with an advanced solid tumor such as melanoma, head and neck, liver or kidney cancer. CDR3s include the opening cysteine and the closing phenylalanine or tryptophan. A D gene is named only where the DNA matches it firmly. For some rows the clone size is stated as once, few or many, or as a class when expanded; others skip it.

TRBJ2-2 | 13 | . | TRBV6-1 | . | CASRTVNTGELFF | TGTGCCAGCCGGACGGTGAACACCGGGGAGCTGTTTTTT
TRBJ1-1 | 14 | . | TRBV19 | . | CASIQRPGDTEAFF | TGTGCCAGTATTCAAAGACCCGGGGACACTGAAGCTTTCTTT
TRBJ2-1 | 13 | . | TRBV19 | . | CASSIGQGYEQFF | TGTGCCAGTAGTATAGGTCAGGGGTATGAGCAGTTCTTC
TRBJ2-7 | 13 | . | TRBV5-4 | . | CASKTGPGGEQYF | TGTGCCAGTAAAACAGGGCCGGGTGGCGAGCAGTACTTC
TRBJ1-1 | 15 | . | TRBV2 | . | CASSESGRGNTEAFF | TGTGCCAGCAGTGAGAGCGGGAGGGGGAACACTGAAGCTTTCTTT
TRBJ2-7 | 13 | few | TRBV11-3 | . | CASSPDGSYEQYF | TGTGCCAGCAGCCCGGACGGCTCCTACGAGCAGTACTTC
TRBJ1-2 | 13 | once | TRBV2 | . | CASSEGGIYGYTF | TGTGCCAGCAGTGAGGGGGGAATCTATGGCTACACCTTC
TRBJ1-2 | 14 | once | TRBV6-6 | . | CASSPKGGRGGYTF | TGTGCCAGCAGTCCCAAGGGGGGGCGGGGAGGCTACACCTTC
TRBJ1-3 | 14 | . | TRBV6-5 | . | CASRTGGSGNTIYF | TGTGCCAGCAGGACCGGCGGCTCTGGAAACACCATATATTTT
TRBJ2-1 | 15 | . | TRBV27 | . | CASSIQRSSYNEQFF | TGTGCCAGCAGTATTCAACGAAGCTCCTACAATGAGCAGTTCTTC
TRBJ1-1 | 16 | . | TRBV6-5 | . | CASSYSGEGWDTEAFF | TGTGCCAGCAGTTACTCCGGGGAGGGGTGGGACACTGAAGCTTTCTTT
TRBJ1-2 | 16 | . | TRBV7-6 | . | CASSPGPSEGIYGYTF | TGTGCCAGCAGCCCAGGGCCCTCCGAGGGGATCTATGGCTACACCTTC
TRBJ2-7 | 14 | . | TRBV18 | . | CASSPDRPPYEQYF | TGTGCCAGCTCACCCGACAGGCCCCCCTACGAGCAGTACTTC
TRBJ2-7 | 12 | . | TRBV27 | . | CASSLQGYEQYF | TGTGCCAGCAGTCTACAGGGCTACGAGCAGTACTTC